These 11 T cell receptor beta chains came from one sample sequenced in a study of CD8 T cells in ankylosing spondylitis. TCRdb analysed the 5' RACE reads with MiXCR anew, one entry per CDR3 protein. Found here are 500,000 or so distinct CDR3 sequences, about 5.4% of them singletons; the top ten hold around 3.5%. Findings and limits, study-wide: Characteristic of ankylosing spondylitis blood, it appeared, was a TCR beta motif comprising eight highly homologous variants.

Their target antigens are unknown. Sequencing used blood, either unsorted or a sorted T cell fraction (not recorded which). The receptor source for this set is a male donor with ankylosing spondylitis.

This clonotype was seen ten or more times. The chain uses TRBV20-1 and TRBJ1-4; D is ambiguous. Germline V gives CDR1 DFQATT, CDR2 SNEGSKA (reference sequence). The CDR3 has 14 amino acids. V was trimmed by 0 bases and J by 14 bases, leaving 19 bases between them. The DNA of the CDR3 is TGCAGTGCTAGAGATCGGGTGGGTTTCGAGGTTCTGTTTTTT. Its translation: CSARDRVGFEVLFF.

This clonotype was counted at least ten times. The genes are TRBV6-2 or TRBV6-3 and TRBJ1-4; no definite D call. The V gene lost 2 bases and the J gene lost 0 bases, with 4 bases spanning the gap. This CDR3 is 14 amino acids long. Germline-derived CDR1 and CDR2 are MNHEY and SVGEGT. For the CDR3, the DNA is TGTGCCAGCAGTTACAAGGCAACTAATGAAAAACTGTTTTTT. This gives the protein CASSYKATNEKLFF.

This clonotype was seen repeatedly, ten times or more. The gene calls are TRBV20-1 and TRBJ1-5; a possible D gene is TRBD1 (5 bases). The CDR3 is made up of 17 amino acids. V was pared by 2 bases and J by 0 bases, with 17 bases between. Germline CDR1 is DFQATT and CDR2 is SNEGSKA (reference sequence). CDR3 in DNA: TGCAGTGCTAGATGGGCGGGGGGTTATTATAGCAATCAGCCCCAGCATTTT. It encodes CSARWAGGYYSNQPQHF.

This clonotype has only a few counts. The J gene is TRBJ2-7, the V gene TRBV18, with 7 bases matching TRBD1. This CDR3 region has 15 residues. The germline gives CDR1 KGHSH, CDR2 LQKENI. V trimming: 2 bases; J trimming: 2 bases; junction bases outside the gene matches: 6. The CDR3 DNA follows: TGTGCCAGCTCACCATCCGACAGGGCAACCTACGAGCAGTACTTC. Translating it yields CASSPSDRATYEQYF.

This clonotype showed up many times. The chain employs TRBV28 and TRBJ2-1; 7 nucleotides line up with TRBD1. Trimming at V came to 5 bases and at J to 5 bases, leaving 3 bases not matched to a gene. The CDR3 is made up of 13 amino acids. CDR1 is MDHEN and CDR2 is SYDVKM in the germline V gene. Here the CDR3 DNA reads TGTGCCAGCAGTCCCGACAGGGACAATGAGCAGTTCTTC. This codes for CASSPDRDNEQFF.

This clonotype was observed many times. CDR3 nucleotides: TGTGCCAGCTCTCAAAATGGACTGAACTACGAGCAGTACTTC. This sequence encodes CASSQNGLNYEQYF. V is TRBV18 and J is TRBJ2-7; a possible D gene is TRBD2 (5 bases). The CDR3 runs to 14 residues. Germline-derived CDR1 and CDR2 are KGHSH and LQKENI. Trimming pared 6 bases from V and 3 bases from J, leaving 15 bases between.

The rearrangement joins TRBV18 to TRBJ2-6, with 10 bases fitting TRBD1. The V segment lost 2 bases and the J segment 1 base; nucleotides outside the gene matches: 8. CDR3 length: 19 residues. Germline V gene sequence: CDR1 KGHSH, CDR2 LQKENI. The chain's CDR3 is CASSPTRGQGGSGANVLTF. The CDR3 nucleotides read TGTGCCAGCTCACCAACTAGAGGACAGGGGGGATCTGGGGCCAACGTCCTGACTTTC.

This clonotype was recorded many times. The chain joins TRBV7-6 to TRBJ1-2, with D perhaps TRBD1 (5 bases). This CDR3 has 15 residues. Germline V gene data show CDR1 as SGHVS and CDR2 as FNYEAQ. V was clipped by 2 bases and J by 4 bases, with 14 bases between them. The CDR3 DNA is TGTGCCAGCAGCTTATGGGGGGGGGAAAGCTATGGCTACACCTTC. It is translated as CASSLWGGESYGYTF. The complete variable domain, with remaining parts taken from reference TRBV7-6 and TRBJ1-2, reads GAGVSQSPRYKVTKRGQDVALRCDPISGHVSLYWYRQALGQGPEFLTYFNYEAQQDKSGLPNDRFSAERPEGSISTLTIQRTEQRDSAMYRCASSLWGGESYGYTFGSGTRLTVV.

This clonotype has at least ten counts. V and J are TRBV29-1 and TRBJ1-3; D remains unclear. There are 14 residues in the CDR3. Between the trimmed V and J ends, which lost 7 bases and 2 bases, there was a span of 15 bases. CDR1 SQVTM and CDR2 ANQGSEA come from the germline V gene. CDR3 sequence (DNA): TGCAGCGCAAAGGGCTCAATAGCTGGAAACACCATATATTTT. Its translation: CSAKGSIAGNTIYF.

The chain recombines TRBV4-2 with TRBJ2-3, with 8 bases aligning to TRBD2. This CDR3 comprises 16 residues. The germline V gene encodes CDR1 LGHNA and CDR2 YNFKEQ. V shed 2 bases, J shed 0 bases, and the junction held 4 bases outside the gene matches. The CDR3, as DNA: TGTGCCAGCAGCCAAAACGGGGGGGCTAGCACAGATACGCAGTATTTT. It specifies CASSQNGGASTDTQYF.

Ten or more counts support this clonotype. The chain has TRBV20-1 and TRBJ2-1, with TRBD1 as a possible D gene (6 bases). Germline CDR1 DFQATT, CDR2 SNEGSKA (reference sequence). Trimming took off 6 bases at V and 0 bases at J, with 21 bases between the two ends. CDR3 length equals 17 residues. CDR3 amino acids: CSAMKDSRLSSYNEQFF. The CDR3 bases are TGCAGTGCGATGAAGGACAGCCGTCTTTCCTCCTACAATGAGCAGTTCTTC.